This T cell receptor (beta chain) emerged from a study of control samples from healthy donors and cancer patients. CDR1 is MNHEY and CDR2 is SVGAGI in the germline V gene. V shed 2 bases and J 4 bases; nucleotides not matched to a gene: 7. There are 16 residues in the CDR3. Clones were sequenced by immunoSEQ multiplex PCR, and TCRdb holds only the in-frame ones, with some missing. The table has under 200,000 clones, 92% seen once. This clone was seen a handful of times. The rearrangement links TRBV6-5 to TRBJ1-5, with TRBD1 matching 8 bases. The clonotype originates from a woman aged 25 to 39 in good health. Sequencing used blood. The CDR3 DNA reads as TGTGCCAGCAGTTACACCCCGACAGGGGATAATCAGCCCCAGCATTTT. It encodes CASSYTPTGDNQPQHF.